A selection of T cell receptor beta chains follows, all from one sample in a study of T cells in Graves' hyperthyroidism and ophthalmopathy. TCRdb used MiXCR to reprocess the multiplex PCR reads, holding one entry per CDR3 protein. The table shows just over 550,000 distinct CDR3 sequences, with 40% to 55% occurring only once. Sequences were obtained from peripheral blood or thyroid tissue (not recorded which). The receptor set was obtained from a woman younger than 35 with Graves' hyperthyroidism. CDR3s include the opening cysteine and the closing phenylalanine or tryptophan. A D gene is named only where the DNA matches it firmly. For some rows the clone size is stated as once, few or many, or as a class when expanded; others skip it.

V gene	clone size	D gene	J gene	CDR3 DNA	CDR3 protein
TRBV19	.	TRBD1	TRBJ1-4	TGTGCCAGTAGCCCGGCCGGGACAGGGTATGAAAAACTGTTTTTT	CASSPAGTGYEKLFF
TRBV2	.	TRBD1	TRBJ1-2	TGTGCCTGGAGTGTACAGGGGGATGGCTACACCTTC	CAWSVQGDGYTF
TRBV7-8	few	.	TRBJ1-1	TGTGCCAGCAGCCAAGATGGGGTTACTGAAGCTTTCTTT	CASSQDGVTEAFF
TRBV7-2	few	TRBD2	TRBJ2-7	TGCGCCAGCAGCCAGGTGGTCGGGAGGGCAAGATACGAGCAGTACTTC	CASSQVVGRARYEQYF
TRBV29-1	.	.	TRBJ1-3	TGCAGCGTTGTCATCGGGACGGTGAACACCATATATTTT	CSVVIGTVNTIYF
TRBV20-1	.	.	TRBJ2-7	TGCAGTGCTTCCGGAACAGGGTTTTTTTACGAGCAGTACTTC	CSASGTGFFYEQYF
TRBV9	few	.	TRBJ1-2	TGTGCCAGCAGCTCCGTGAGGGGGATTAACTATGGCTACACCTTC	CASSSVRGINYGYTF
TRBV9	.	.	TRBJ2-2	TGTGCCAGCAGCGTAGGTCTGAACACCGGGGAGCTGTTTTTT	CASSVGLNTGELFF
TRBV29-1	.	.	TRBJ2-2	TGCAGCGTTGCGGGGGTTGGAAACACCGGGGAGCTGTTTTTT	CSVAGVGNTGELFF
TRBV2	.	TRBD1	TRBJ1-5	TGTGCCAGCAGTTTATCGACAGGGGTGAACAATCAGCCCCAGCATTTT	CASSLSTGVNNQPQHF
TRBV2	.	TRBD2	TRBJ2-7	TGTGCCAGCAGCTCTACTAGCGGGTTCGACGAGCAGCACTTC	CASSSTSGFDEQHF
TRBV10-3	few	.	TRBJ2-5	TGTGCCATCAGTTCGGTGGGGGAGACCCAGTACTTC	CAISSVGETQYF
TRBV2	.	.	TRBJ1-1	TGTGCCGTTCTGGGGAACACTGAAGCTTTCTTT	CAVLGNTEAFF
TRBV12-3/TRBV12-4	.	TRBD1	TRBJ1-2	TGTGCCAGCAGTTTAGCGCTCAGGGGGATAGCTAACTATGGCTACACCTTC	CASSLALRGIANYGYTF
TRBV5-1	many	TRBD1	TRBJ1-6	TGCGCCAGCAGCTTGGGGGCTGGACAGGCACCCCTCCACTTT	CASSLGAGQAPLHF
TRBV2	.	.	TRBJ1-3	TGTGCCAGCAGGGGACACTCTGGAAACACCATATATTTT	CASRGHSGNTIYF
TRBV19	.	.	TRBJ1-5	TGTGCCAGCAGTCCCAAGGGGGGAGATCAGCCCCAGCATTTT	CASSPKGGDQPQHF
TRBV7-2	.	.	TRBJ2-7	TGTGCCAGCAGCCCCGCCGATCTAAACGAGCAGTACTTC	CASSPADLNEQYF
TRBV29-1	few	TRBD1	TRBJ1-2	TGCAGCGGCGACAGGGACAACTATGGCTACACCTTC	CSGDRDNYGYTF
TRBV2	many	TRBD1	TRBJ1-2	TGTGCCAGCAGCCTACAGGGGCAAGACGGCTACACCTTC	CASSLQGQDGYTF
TRBV7-9	once	TRBD1	TRBJ2-5	TGTGCCAGCAGTTCCCCAGGGGGCGGGGTCGAAGAGACCCAGTACTTC	CASSSPGGGVEETQYF
TRBV2	many	.	TRBJ1-1	TGTGCCAGCCACAATAACGCGAACACTGAAGCTTTCTTT	CASHNNANTEAFF
TRBV29-1	many	TRBD1	TRBJ2-7	TGCAGCACCACGGGACAGGGAAGTTACGAGCAGTACTTC	CSTTGQGSYEQYF
TRBV24-1	many	TRBD1	TRBJ1-2	TGTGCCACCAGTGGGACAGGGGTTACCTATGGCTACACCTTC	CATSGTGVTYGYTF
TRBV2	.	.	TRBJ1-4	TGTGCCAGCAGTGCTAGTCAAACTAATGAAAAACTGTTTTTT	CASSASQTNEKLFF
TRBV2	many	.	TRBJ1-4	TGTGCCAGCAGTGGCTCGCAAGGAGTAGAACTGTTTTTT	CASSGSQGVELFF
TRBV19	.	.	TRBJ1-3	TGTGCCAGTAGTCCAAGGAAGCCCTACAGCTCTGGAAACACCATATATTTT	CASSPRKPYSSGNTIYF
TRBV2	.	.	TRBJ1-4	TGTGCCAGCAGCTCCCGGGGCAGAACTAATGAAAAACTTTTTTTT	CASSSRGRTNEKLFF
TRBV2	few	TRBD1	TRBJ1-5	TGTGCCAGCAGTTACTCGGCATACAGGGGAGGCGATCAGCCCCAGCATTTT	CASSYSAYRGGDQPQHF
TRBV5-1	few	TRBD1	TRBJ1-3	TGCGCCAGCAGCTTGGGACAGGGCGGCGCTGGAAACACCATATATTTT	CASSLGQGGAGNTIYF
TRBV5-1	once	TRBD1	TRBJ1-1	TGCGCCAGCAGCTCCGGACAGGATAACACTGAAGCTTTCTTT	CASSSGQDNTEAFF
TRBV19	.	TRBD1	TRBJ1-4	TGTGCCAGCCTGTATAACAGGGGAACTAATGAAAAACTGTTTTTT	CASLYNRGTNEKLFF
TRBV10-3	.	.	TRBJ1-6	TGTGCCATCACCGAAGGGACCAATAATTCACCCCTCCACTTT	CAITEGTNNSPLHF
TRBV7-2	.	.	TRBJ2-1	TGTGCCAGCAGCTTAGCATCCCAGGCCAATGAGCAGTTCTTC	CASSLASQANEQFF
TRBV2	few	.	TRBJ1-3	TGTGCCAGCAGCCGCCAGGGAACCATATATTTT	CASSRQGTIYF
TRBV5-8	.	.	TRBJ1-6	TGTGCCAGCAGCTTCGGGGCTTACAGCTCCTATAATTCACCCCTCCACTTT	CASSFGAYSSYNSPLHF
TRBV19	few	.	TRBJ1-5	TGTGCCAGTAGTATCGAGCAGGGTAATCAGCCCCAGCATTTT	CASSIEQGNQPQHF
TRBV5-1	once	.	TRBJ1-5	TGCGCCAGCAGCTTAACAGACGTTTGCAATCAGCCCCAGCATTTT	CASSLTDVCNQPQHF
TRBV25-1	.	.	TRBJ1-2	TGTGCCAGCAGTGCGCTGGGAATTCCCTATGGCTACACCTTC	CASSALGIPYGYTF
TRBV3-1	.	TRBD1	TRBJ1-5	TGTGCCAGCAGCGACAGGGGAAGGAATCAGCCCCAGCATTTT	CASSDRGRNQPQHF
TRBV19	few	.	TRBJ2-6	TGTGCCAGTAGTATGTGGGGGCTACCCTCTGGGGCCAACGTCCTGACTTTC	CASSMWGLPSGANVLTF
TRBV2	.	TRBD1	TRBJ1-4	TGTGCCAGCAGCGAAGGAGGACAGGGGTTGAGGGAAAAACTGTTTTTT	CASSEGGQGLREKLFF
TRBV7-3	.	.	TRBJ2-5	TGTGCCAGCAGCTCCCGTGGTGTTTTGGGGATCCAAGAGACCCAGTACTTC	CASSSRGVLGIQETQYF
TRBV20-1	.	.	TRBJ2-7	TGCAGTGCTAGGTTGAGGGGGAGGATATACGAGCAGTACTTC	CSARLRGRIYEQYF
TRBV7-9	.	TRBD1	TRBJ2-5	TGTGCCAGCAGCCCTACGACAGGGGGGGGGCGAGAGACCCAGTACTTC	CASSPTTGGGRETQYF
TRBV10-3	.	TRBD1	TRBJ2-7	TGTGCCATCAGTGAGACAGGGGGACAGGGGGTGTTCGAGCAGTACTTC	CAISETGGQGVFEQYF
TRBV9	.	TRBD2	TRBJ2-2	TGTGCCAGCAGCGGGGGGGGTAACACCGGGGAGCTGTTTTTT	CASSGGGNTGELFF
TRBV10-3	.	.	TRBJ1-1	TGTGCCATCAGTGAGTCCATGGAGAGAACTGAAGCTTTCTTT	CAISESMERTEAFF
TRBV10-3	many	.	TRBJ1-6	TGTGCCATCAGTGAGCCGGGGAGTGCGGGGGGCAATTCACCCCTCCACTTT	CAISEPGSAGGNSPLHF
TRBV19	.	.	TRBJ2-7	TGTGCCAGTAGTATAGCTCACCCCACCTACGAGCAGTACTTC	CASSIAHPTYEQYF
TRBV20-1	.	TRBD2	TRBJ2-7	TGCAGTGCTAGACTAGCGGGAGTCCCCTACGAGCAGTACTTC	CSARLAGVPYEQYF
TRBV29-1	few	.	TRBJ2-7	TGCAGCGTTGTTGTTGGGGGTAACGTTTTGCAGTACTTC	CSVVVGGNVLQYF